This T cell receptor (beta chain) was sequenced for a study of radiation and T cells in renal cell carcinoma. General observations from the study: From baseline, blood top tumor clonotypes peaked at 2 weeks post-radiation.

Deletions cut 2 bases from V and 4 bases from J, with 12 bases between. The germline CDR1 and CDR2 sequences are SNHLY and FYNNEI. The CDR3 runs 15 residues. As regards this clone: Its antigen is undetermined.

Only in-frame clones appear in the TCRdb table, and some are missing; sequencing was by immunoSEQ multiplex PCR. The sample comprises some 150,000 clones, less than 90% of which are singletons, and roughly 25% rests with the top ten. Sample time point: baseline pretreatment blood. Documented treatment: 15 Gy SBRT to primary tumor, nephrectomy 4 weeks later. The gene calls are TRBV2 and TRBJ1-5; D might be TRBD1 (5 bases). The sequence was collected from a woman aged 45-65 years with renal cell carcinoma. This specimen was blood, taken from a patient whose treatment included radiotherapy and nephrectomy. CDR3: CASSETGSMNQPQHF. The CDR3, as DNA: TGTGCCAGCAGTGAAACAGGTTCGATGAATCAGCCCCAGCATTTT. The whole variable domain, remainder taken from reference TRBV2 and TRBJ1-5, is EPEVTQTPSHQVTQMGQEVILRCVPISNHLYFYWYRQILGQKVEFLVSFYNNEISEKSEIFDDQFSVERPDGSNFTLKIRSTKLEDSAMYFCASSETGSMNQPQHFGDGTRLSIL.